The source of this T cell receptor beta chain is a study of blood T cell repertoires in COVID-19. Study in general: COVID-19 samples from acute and convalescent phases originated in the United States, Italy and Spain. PBMCs, B-cell-depleted T cells, or T cells were the source of the cDNA or gDNA that made up the material.

This CDR3 spans 15 amino acids. Looked up from germline, CDR1 is KGHSH and CDR2 is LQKENI. V shed 2 bases and J shed 1 base, with 9 bases lying between them. Authors' analysis steps: For nucleated cells, counts were estimated from reference gene primer amplification. Data came from immunoSEQ multiplex PCR; TCRdb stores just in-frame clones and leaves some out. The D gene and trimming were derived from the DNA, and the V and J assignments and clone size from that table. The sample lists 130,000 or so clones, approximately 82% occurring once. Turning to this clone: Distinct nucleotide sequences in the sample also encode this CDR3.

This TCR was sampled from a human donor in a cohort sampled during active COVID-19. The sequenced sample was peripheral blood. The genes are TRBV18 and TRBJ1-5; D perhaps matches TRBD1 (5 bases). The CDR3 coding sequence is TGTGCCAGCTCACCAGGGAGGGGAAGCAATCAGCCCCAGCATTTT. This sequence encodes CASSPGRGSNQPQHF.